This T cell receptor beta chain originates from a study of blood T cell repertoires in COVID-19. Study overall: T cells, B-cell-depleted T cells, or PBMCs provided the cDNA or gDNA that served as material.

The CDR3 contains 15 residues. Germline V gene lookup returns CDR1 SNHLY and CDR2 FYNNEI. Trimming removed 3 bases at V and 5 bases at J, with 14 bases between. Repertoires were generated with immunoSEQ multiplex PCR, while TCRdb's copy carries only in-frame clones and drops some. The sample records about 320,000 clones, about 82% being singletons. Sequencing was carried out using peripheral blood. The V gene is TRBV2, the J gene TRBJ2-1, with no clear D. The sequence came from a human donor in a cohort sampled during active COVID-19. CDR3 DNA sequence: TGTGCCAGCAGTGACCCGTATGAGCGTCACAATGAGCAGTTCTTC. Translated, it gives CASSDPYERHNEQFF.